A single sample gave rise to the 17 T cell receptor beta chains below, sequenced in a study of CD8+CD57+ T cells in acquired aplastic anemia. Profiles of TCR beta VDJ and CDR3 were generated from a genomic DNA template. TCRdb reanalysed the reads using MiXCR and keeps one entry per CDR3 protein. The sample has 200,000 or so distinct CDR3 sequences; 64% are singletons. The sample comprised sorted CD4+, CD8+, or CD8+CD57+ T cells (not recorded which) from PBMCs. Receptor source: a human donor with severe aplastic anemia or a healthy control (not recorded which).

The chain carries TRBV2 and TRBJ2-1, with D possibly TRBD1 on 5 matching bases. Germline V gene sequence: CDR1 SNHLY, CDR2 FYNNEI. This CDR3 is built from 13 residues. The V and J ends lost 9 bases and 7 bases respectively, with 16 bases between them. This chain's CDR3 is CASHYTGSNEQFF. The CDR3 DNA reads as TGTGCCAGTCACTATACAGGCTCTAATGAGCAGTTCTTC.

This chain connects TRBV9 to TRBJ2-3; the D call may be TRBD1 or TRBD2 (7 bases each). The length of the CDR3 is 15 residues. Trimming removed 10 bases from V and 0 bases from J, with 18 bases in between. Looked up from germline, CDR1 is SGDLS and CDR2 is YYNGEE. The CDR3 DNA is TGTGCCTGCACCAGGGGGGGCCCTAGCACAGATACGCAGTATTTT. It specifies CACTRGGPSTDTQYF.

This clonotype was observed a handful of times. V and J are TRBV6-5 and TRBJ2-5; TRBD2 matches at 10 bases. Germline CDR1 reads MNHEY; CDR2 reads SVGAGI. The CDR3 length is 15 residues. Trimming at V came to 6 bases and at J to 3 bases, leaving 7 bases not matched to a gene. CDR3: CASRYLAGGKETQYF. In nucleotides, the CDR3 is TGTGCCAGCAGATATTTAGCGGGGGGAAAAGAGACCCAGTACTTC.

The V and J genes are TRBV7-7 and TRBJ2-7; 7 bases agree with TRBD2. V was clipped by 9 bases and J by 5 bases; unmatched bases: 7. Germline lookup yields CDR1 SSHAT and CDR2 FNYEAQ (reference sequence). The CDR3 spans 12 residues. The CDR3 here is CARGLEGNEQYF. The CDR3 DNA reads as TGTGCCAGAGGACTAGAGGGGAACGAGCAGTACTTC.

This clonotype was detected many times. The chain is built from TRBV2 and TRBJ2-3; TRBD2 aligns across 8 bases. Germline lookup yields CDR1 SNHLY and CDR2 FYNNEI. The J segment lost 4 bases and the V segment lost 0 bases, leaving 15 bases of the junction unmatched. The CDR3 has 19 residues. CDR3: CASSEALPGGAHEADTQYF. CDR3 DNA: TGTGCCAGCAGTGAAGCGCTACCCGGGGGGGCCCATGAGGCAGATACGCAGTATTTT.

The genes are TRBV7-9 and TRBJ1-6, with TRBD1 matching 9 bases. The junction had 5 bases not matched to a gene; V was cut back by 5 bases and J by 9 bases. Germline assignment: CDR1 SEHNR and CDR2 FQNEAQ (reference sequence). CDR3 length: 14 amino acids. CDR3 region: CASSQGQGPSPLHF. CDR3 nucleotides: TGTGCCAGCAGCCAAGGACAGGGGCCTTCACCCCTCCACTTT.

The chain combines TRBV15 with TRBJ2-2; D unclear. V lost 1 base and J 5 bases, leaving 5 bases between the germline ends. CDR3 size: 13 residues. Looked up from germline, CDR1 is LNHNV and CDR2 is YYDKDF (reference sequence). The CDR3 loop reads CATSRGVTGELFF. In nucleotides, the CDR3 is TGTGCCACCAGCAGAGGCGTAACCGGGGAGCTGTTTTTT.

CDR3 sequence reads: CASNNGGDTQYF. For the CDR3, the DNA is TGTGCCAGCAACAACGGAGGGGATACGCAGTATTTT. The V gene is TRBV7-3, the J gene TRBJ2-3; D possibly corresponds to TRBD2 (6 bases). The ends were cut back, 7 bases at V and 6 bases at J, with 11 bases in the middle. Per the germline V gene, CDR1 is SGHTA and CDR2 is FQGTGA. The CDR3 has 12 residues.

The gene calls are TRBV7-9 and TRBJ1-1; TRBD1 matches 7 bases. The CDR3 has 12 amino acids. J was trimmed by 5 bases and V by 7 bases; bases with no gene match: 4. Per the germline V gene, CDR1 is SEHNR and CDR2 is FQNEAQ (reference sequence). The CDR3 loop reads CASIMGQTEAFF. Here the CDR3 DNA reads TGTGCCAGCATCATGGGACAGACTGAAGCTTTCTTT.

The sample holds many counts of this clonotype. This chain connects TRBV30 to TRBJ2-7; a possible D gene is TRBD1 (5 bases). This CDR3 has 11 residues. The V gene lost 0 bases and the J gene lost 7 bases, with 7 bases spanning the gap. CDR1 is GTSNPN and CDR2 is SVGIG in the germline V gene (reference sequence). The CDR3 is CAWSVGDEQYF. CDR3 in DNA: TGTGCCTGGAGTGTAGGGGATGAGCAGTACTTC. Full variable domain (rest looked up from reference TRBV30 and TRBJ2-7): SQTIHQWPATLVQPVGSPLSLECTVEGTSNPNLYWYRQAAGRGLQLLFYSVGIGQISSEVPQNLSASRPQDRQFILSSKKLLLSDSGFYLCAWSVGDEQYFGPGTRLTVT.

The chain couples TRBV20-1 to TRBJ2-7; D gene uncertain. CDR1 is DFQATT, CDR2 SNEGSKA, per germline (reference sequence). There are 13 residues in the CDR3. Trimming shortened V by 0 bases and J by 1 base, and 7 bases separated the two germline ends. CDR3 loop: CSARDGISYEQYF. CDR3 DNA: TGCAGTGCTAGAGATGGAATATCCTACGAGCAGTACTTC.

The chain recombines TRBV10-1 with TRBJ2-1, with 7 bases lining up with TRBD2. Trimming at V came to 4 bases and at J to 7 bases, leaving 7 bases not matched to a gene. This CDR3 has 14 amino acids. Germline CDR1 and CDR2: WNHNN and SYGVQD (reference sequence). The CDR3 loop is CASSASGDGNEQFF. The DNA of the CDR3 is TGCGCCAGCAGTGCCAGCGGGGATGGGAATGAGCAGTTCTTC.

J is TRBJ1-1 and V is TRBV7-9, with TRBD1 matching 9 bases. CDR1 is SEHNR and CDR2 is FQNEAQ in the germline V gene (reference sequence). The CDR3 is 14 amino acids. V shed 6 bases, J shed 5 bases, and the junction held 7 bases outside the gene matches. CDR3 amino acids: CASRSGTGFTEAFF. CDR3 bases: TGTGCCAGCAGATCCGGGACAGGGTTTACTGAAGCTTTCTTT.

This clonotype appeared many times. CDR3 loop: CASSDLGTSGYNEQFF. CDR3 nucleotide sequence: TGTGCCAGCAGTGACCTCGGGACTAGCGGGTACAATGAGCAGTTCTTC. The J gene is TRBJ2-1, the V gene TRBV6-4; TRBD2 aligns across 12 bases. CDR1 MRHNA and CDR2 SNTAGT come from the germline V gene. The CDR3 loop spans 16 amino acids. With 2 bases clipped from V and 4 bases from J, the junction kept 3 bases outside the gene matches.

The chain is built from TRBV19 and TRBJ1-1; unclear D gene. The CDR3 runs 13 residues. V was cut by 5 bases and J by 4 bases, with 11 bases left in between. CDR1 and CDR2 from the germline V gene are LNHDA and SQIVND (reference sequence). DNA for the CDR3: TGTGCCAGTAGTTTGGGAATGAGCACTGAAGCTTTCTTT. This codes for CASSLGMSTEAFF.

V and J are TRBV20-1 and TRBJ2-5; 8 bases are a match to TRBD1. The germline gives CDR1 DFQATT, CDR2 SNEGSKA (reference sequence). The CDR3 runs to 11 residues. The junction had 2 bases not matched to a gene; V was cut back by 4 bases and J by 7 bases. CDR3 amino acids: CSAKGTGTQYF. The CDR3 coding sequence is TGCAGTGCTAAGGGGACAGGGACCCAGTACTTC.

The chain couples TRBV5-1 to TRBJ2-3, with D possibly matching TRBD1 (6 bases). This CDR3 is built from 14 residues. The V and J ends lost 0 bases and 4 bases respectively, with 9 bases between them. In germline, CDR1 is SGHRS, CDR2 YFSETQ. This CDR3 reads CASSLGGPPDTQYF. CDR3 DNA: TGCGCCAGCAGCTTGGGGGGGCCCCCAGATACGCAGTATTTT. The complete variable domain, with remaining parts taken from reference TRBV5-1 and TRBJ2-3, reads KAGVTQTPRYLIKTRGQQVTLSCSPISGHRSVSWYQQTPGQGLQFLFEYFSETQRNKGNFPGRFSGRQFSNSRSEMNVSTLELGDSALYLCASSLGGPPDTQYFGPGTRLTVL.